These 28 T cell receptor beta chains share one sample of origin, sequenced in a study of shared clonotypes between healthy human individuals. Repertoires were generated with immunoSEQ multiplex PCR, while TCRdb's copy carries only in-frame clones and drops some. The top ten hold 0.55% to 0.7% of the sample, which has over a million clones, around 82% seen once. Sequenced sample: memory CD4+ T cells from PBMCs. Noted subset: CD45RA-negative fraction. Receptor source: a man between 18 and 35 years old in good health. Some clones in this sample may be carry-over from other donors' samples.

The rearrangement joins TRBV30 to TRBJ2-1; D possibly corresponds to TRBD2 (5 bases). Trimming left V 2 bases short and J 7 bases short, with 15 bases between. Germline loops: CDR1 GTSNPN, CDR2 SVGIG (reference sequence). This CDR3 region has 14 residues. The CDR3 spells CAWSLGLGLNEQFF. CDR3 sequence (DNA): TGTGCCTGGAGTCTCGGACTCGGCTTGAATGAGCAGTTCTTC.

The V call is TRBV28, the J call TRBJ1-2; D may be TRBD1 (6 bases). Germline-derived CDR1 and CDR2 are MDHEN and SYDVKM. The CDR3 covers 13 residues. V was cut by 5 bases and J by 2 bases, with 9 bases left in between. This chain's CDR3 is CASSGGGNYGYTF. The CDR3 nucleotides are TGTGCCAGCAGTGGAGGGGGGAACTATGGCTACACCTTC.

The chain has TRBV18 and TRBJ1-1, with no clear D. The V end lost 1 base, the J end lost 2 bases, and 8 bases lay between the germline ends. The CDR3 contains 14 residues. Germline V gene data show CDR1 as KGHSH and CDR2 as LQKENI. In DNA form, the CDR3 reads TGTGCCAGCTCACCACTGGTCGCTAACACTGAAGCTTTCTTT. Residues: CASSPLVANTEAFF. Drawing the rest from reference TRBV18 and TRBJ1-1, the complete variable domain is NAGVMQNPRHLVRRRGQEARLRCSPMKGHSHVYWYRQLPEEGLKFMVYLQKENIIDESGMPKERFSAEFPKEGPSILRIQQVVRGDSAAYFCASSPLVANTEAFFGQGTRLTVV.

The rearrangement links TRBV13 to TRBJ2-3; a weak D match, TRBD2 (6 bases). CDR1 PRHDT and CDR2 FYEKMQ come from the germline V gene (reference sequence). The V gene lost 2 bases and the J gene lost 4 bases, with 10 bases spanning the gap. The CDR3 consists of 14 residues. CDR3 amino acids: CASSLRAGPDTQYF. The CDR3 bases are TGTGCCAGCAGCTTAAGGGCGGGACCAGATACGCAGTATTTT. The variable domain in full, with the rest retrieved from reference TRBV13 and TRBJ2-3, is AAGVIQSPRHLIKEKRETATLKCYPIPRHDTVYWYQQGPGQDPQFLISFYEKMQSDKGSIPDRFSAQQFSDYHSELNMSSLELGDSALYFCASSLRAGPDTQYFGPGTRLTVL.

The chain links TRBV28 to TRBJ2-1, with TRBD2 matching over 7 bases. The ends lost 3 bases at V and 10 bases at J; junction bases unmatched: 6. The V gene's germline CDR1 is MDHEN and CDR2 SYDVKM. There are 13 residues in the CDR3. The CDR3 loop is CASSLGGTGEQFF. In DNA form, the CDR3 reads TGTGCCAGCAGTTTGGGAGGGACGGGCGAGCAGTTCTTC.

The chain is built from TRBV2 and TRBJ2-1, with D possibly being TRBD1 (5 bases). The CDR3 loop spans 12 amino acids. Germline V gene lookup returns CDR1 SNHLY and CDR2 FYNNEI. V was clipped by 4 bases and J by 4 bases, with 5 bases between them. The CDR3 bases are TGTGCCAGCAGTGGACAGTACAATGAGCAGTTCTTC. Translation gives CASSGQYNEQFF.

The chain links TRBV27 to TRBJ2-1; 10 nucleotides line up with TRBD2. CDR3 length: 15 amino acids. Looked up from germline, CDR1 is MNHEY and CDR2 is SMNVEV (reference sequence). Germline trimming cut 2 bases from V and 7 bases from J; bases unmatched to any gene: 5. For the CDR3, the DNA is TGTGCCAGCAGTTTAAGCGGGAGGGCCAGTAATGAGCAGTTCTTC. Translated: CASSLSGRASNEQFF.

The chain uses TRBV7-3 and TRBJ2-1; D ambiguous. Trimming removed 0 bases from V and 8 bases from J, with 14 bases in between. There are 15 residues in the CDR3. CDR1 is SGHTA, CDR2 FQGTGA, per germline. The CDR3 here is CASSLTPRRWDEQFF. CDR3 nucleotides: TGTGCCAGCAGCTTAACGCCTCGTCGTTGGGATGAGCAGTTCTTC.

The V call is TRBV30, the J call TRBJ2-2; 8 nucleotides agree with TRBD1. The J segment lost 13 bases and the V segment lost 3 bases, leaving 7 bases of the junction unmatched. Germline assignment: CDR1 GTSNPN and CDR2 SVGIG (reference sequence). The CDR3 is 12 residues long. The CDR3 sequence is CAWRAGGGGLFF. In DNA, the CDR3 is TGTGCCTGGAGGGCAGGGGGCGGTGGGCTGTTTTTT. Together with reference TRBV30 and TRBJ2-2, the CDR3 gives the full variable domain: SQTIHQWPATLVQPVGSPLSLECTVEGTSNPNLYWYRQAAGRGLQLLFYSVGIGQISSEVPQNLSASRPQDRQFILSSKKLLLSDSGFYLCAWRAGGGGLFFGEGSRLTVL.

Only a few counts were recorded for this clone. V usage is TRBV18 and J usage is TRBJ1-5; D may be TRBD1 (6 bases). V was trimmed by 0 bases and J by 3 bases, leaving 9 bases between them. Germline-derived CDR1 and CDR2 are KGHSH and LQKENI. The CDR3 has 15 amino acids. The CDR3 spells CASSPPNRANQPQHF. CDR3 DNA sequence: TGTGCCAGCTCACCACCGAACAGGGCCAATCAGCCCCAGCATTTT.

The CDR3 is CAWSREKYSNQPQHF. DNA of the CDR3: TGTGCCTGGAGTCGGGAGAAATATAGCAATCAGCCCCAGCATTTT. This rearrangement joins TRBV30 to TRBJ1-5; D gene unclear. The CDR3 totals 15 residues. Germline loops: CDR1 GTSNPN, CDR2 SVGIG (reference sequence). Trimming left V 2 bases short and J 0 bases short, with 11 bases between.

Points on this clone: This sample also contains other DNA sequences that code for the same CDR3. This chain joins TRBV28 and TRBJ1-3; D is possibly TRBD1 (6 bases). V lost 3 bases, J lost 2 bases, and 8 bases lay in between. CDR3 length: 14 residues. Germline CDR1 is MDHEN and CDR2 is SYDVKM. The DNA for the CDR3 is TGTGCCAGCAGTTTGGGGGGCACTGGAAACACCATATATTTT. Its protein product is CASSLGGTGNTIYF.

Only a few counts were recorded for this clone. V gene TRBV6-4 combines with J gene TRBJ1-1, with TRBD1 matching over 7 bases. Germline V gene lookup returns CDR1 MRHNA and CDR2 SNTAGT. V dropped 6 bases and J dropped 0; count of bases not matched to a gene: 7. This CDR3 contains 15 residues. CDR3 residues: CASREGARVNTEAFF. In DNA, the CDR3 is TGTGCCAGCAGGGAGGGGGCGCGAGTGAACACTGAAGCTTTCTTT.

For the CDR3, the DNA is TGTGCCAGCAGCAGGGGACTAGCCACCGACGATGAGCAGTTCTTC. This codes for CASSRGLATDDEQFF. The rearrangement links TRBV5-4 to TRBJ2-7; 9 bases fit TRBD2. Near its end, the DNA agrees better with TRBJ2-1, so the J call may be wrong. Germline assignment: CDR1 SGHNT and CDR2 YYREEE (reference sequence). CDR3 size: 15 residues.

The chain uses TRBV5-1 and TRBJ1-1; TRBD1 matches at 9 bases. The CDR3 consists of 15 residues. Germline CDR1 reads SGHRS; CDR2 reads YFSETQ. Trimming cost V 3 bases and J 1 base; bases outside gene matches: 4. Here the CDR3 DNA reads TGCGCCAGCAGCTCGGGACAGGGTTGGAACACTGAAGCTTTCTTT. This gives the protein CASSSGQGWNTEAFF.

As to this clone: As the CDR3 is not closed by the conserved phenylalanine or tryptophan, this likely results from a read error. The chain couples TRBV5-1 to TRBJ1-1, with 7 bases lining up with TRBD1. Germline lookup yields CDR1 SGHRS and CDR2 YFSETQ. Trimming took 4 bases from V and 0 from J; bases not matched to a gene: 3. The CDR3 consists of 14 residues. The CDR3 loop is CASSTGQLNTEAFS. The CDR3, as DNA: TGCGCCAGCAGCACGGGACAGCTGAACACTGAAGCTTTCTCT.

The genes are TRBV6-6 and TRBJ1-5; D is unresolved. CDR3 size: 13 residues. Germline CDR1 MNHNY, CDR2 SVGAGI (reference sequence). V lost 4 bases and J lost 4, with 8 bases in between. The CDR3 protein is CASSLRGNQPQHF. CDR3 nucleotide sequence: TGTGCCAGCAGTTTGCGGGGAAATCAGCCCCAGCATTTT.

The gene calls are TRBV9 and TRBJ2-2, with D possibly being TRBD2 (6 bases). Germline V gene data show CDR1 as SGDLS and CDR2 as YYNGEE. The CDR3 spans 16 residues. Between the trimmed V and J ends, which lost 2 bases and 5 bases, there was a span of 16 bases. Here the CDR3 DNA reads TGTGCCAGCAGCGTTCGTCCGGGAGCGGAGACCGGGGAGCTGTTTTTT. Its translation: CASSVRPGAETGELFF.

The J gene is TRBJ2-1, the V gene TRBV5-4; 7 bases line up with TRBD2. V dropped 4 bases and J dropped 0; count of bases not matched to a gene: 4. Germline lookup yields CDR1 SGHNT and CDR2 YYREEE (reference sequence). The CDR3 spans 15 residues. In nucleotides, the CDR3 is TGTGCCAGCAGCCCAGCGGGGTTCTCCTACAATGAGCAGTTCTTC. This codes for CASSPAGFSYNEQFF.

The V call is TRBV5-1, the J call TRBJ1-2; no definite D call. Germline assignment: CDR1 SGHRS and CDR2 YFSETQ. CDR3 length equals 12 residues. Deletions cut 0 bases from V and 14 bases from J, with 14 bases between. The CDR3, as DNA: TGCGCCAGCAGCTTGGGCTTTGAGACGCAGACCTTC. It codes for CASSLGFETQTF.

The chain combines TRBV12-5 with TRBJ1-1; TRBD1 aligns across 10 bases. The CDR3 runs 17 residues. The V gene's germline CDR1 is LGHNT and CDR2 FRNRAP. Trimming at V came to 5 bases and at J to 1 base, leaving 10 bases not matched to a gene. The CDR3 DNA sequence: TGTGCTAGTGGTAAAACGGGACAGGGGTCCCCGAACACTGAAGCTTTCTTT. Residues: CASGKTGQGSPNTEAFF.

This clone was counted a single time. This chain joins TRBV4-3 and TRBJ2-1, with D perhaps matching TRBD1 (5 bases). The CDR3 totals 15 residues. Trimming took off 0 bases at V and 7 bases at J, with 13 bases between the two ends. Looked up from germline, CDR1 is LGHNA and CDR2 is YSLEER. The CDR3 loop is CASSQDLQGRNEQFF. CDR3 nucleotide sequence: TGCGCCAGCAGCCAAGATCTGCAGGGAAGGAATGAGCAGTTCTTC.

The J gene is TRBJ2-7, the V gene TRBV27, with D hard to call. V was clipped by 5 bases and J by 3 bases, with 17 bases between them. The CDR3 runs 15 residues. CDR1 and CDR2 (germline): MNHEY, SMNVEV (reference sequence). The CDR3 region is CASSPNQFPIYEQYF. The CDR3, as DNA: TGTGCCAGCAGTCCCAACCAGTTTCCCATCTACGAGCAGTACTTC.

This rearrangement joins TRBV6-6 to TRBJ2-7, with D maybe TRBD1 (6 bases). V was trimmed by 7 bases and J by 0 bases, leaving 19 bases between them. The CDR3 has 16 amino acids. The V gene's germline CDR1 is MNHNY and CDR2 SVGAGI (reference sequence). The CDR3 DNA follows: TGTGCCAGCACAGACCCGGGACACCACAGCTCCTACGAGCAGTACTTC. This translates into CASTDPGHHSSYEQYF.

The chain links TRBV29-1 to TRBJ1-1, with 9 bases matching TRBD1. J gave up 8 bases and V 6 bases, and 13 bases lay outside the gene matches. The CDR3 loop spans 14 amino acids. Germline lookup yields CDR1 SQVTM and CDR2 ANQGSEA. CDR3 loop: CSVSSGTGLGEAFF. The CDR3 nucleotides are TGCAGCGTCTCCTCCGGGACAGGGTTGGGGGAAGCTTTCTTT.

In the case of this clone: A single base is all that separates this from a far larger clone, so a read error is likely. The chain couples TRBV11-2 to TRBJ2-7, with D perhaps matching TRBD1 (5 bases). Germline V gene lookup returns CDR1 SGHAT and CDR2 FQNNGV. This CDR3 spans 11 amino acids. Trimming cost V 1 base and J 9 bases, with 7 bases left between them. The CDR3 spells CASSLGGGQYF. The CDR3, as DNA: TGTGCCAGCAGCTTAGGGGGCGGGCAGTACTTC.

This chain uses TRBV6-4 with TRBJ1-5; no firm D call. CDR3 length equals 13 residues. The V end was cut by 3 bases, the J end by 6 bases, with 9 bases between. CDR1 and CDR2 (germline): MRHNA, SNTAGT. CDR3 coding DNA: TGTGCCAGCAGTGAGATCCAAGGTCAGCCCCAGCATTTT. Translation gives CASSEIQGQPQHF.

The V call is TRBV2, the J call TRBJ1-2, with D possibly matching TRBD1 (6 bases). Germline CDR1 and CDR2: SNHLY and FYNNEI. Trimming pared 6 bases from V and 4 bases from J, leaving 18 bases between. The CDR3 has 15 residues. This CDR3 is CASSGEGRGTYGYTF. In nucleotides, the CDR3 is TGTGCCAGCAGCGGTGAGGGCAGGGGAACCTATGGCTACACCTTC.